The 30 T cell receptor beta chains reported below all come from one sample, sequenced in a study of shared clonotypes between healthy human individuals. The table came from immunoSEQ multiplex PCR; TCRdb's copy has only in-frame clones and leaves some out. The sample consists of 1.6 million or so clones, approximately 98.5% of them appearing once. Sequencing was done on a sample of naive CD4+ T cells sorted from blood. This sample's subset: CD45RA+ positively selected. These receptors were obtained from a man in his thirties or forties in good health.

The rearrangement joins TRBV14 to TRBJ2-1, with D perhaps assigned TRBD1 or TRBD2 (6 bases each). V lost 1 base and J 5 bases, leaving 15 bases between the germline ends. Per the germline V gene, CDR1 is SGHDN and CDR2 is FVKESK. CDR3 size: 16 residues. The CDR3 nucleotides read TGTGCCAGCAGCCAAGTAGGAGGGGGACCTAACAATGAGCAGTTCTTC. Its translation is CASSQVGGGPNNEQFF.

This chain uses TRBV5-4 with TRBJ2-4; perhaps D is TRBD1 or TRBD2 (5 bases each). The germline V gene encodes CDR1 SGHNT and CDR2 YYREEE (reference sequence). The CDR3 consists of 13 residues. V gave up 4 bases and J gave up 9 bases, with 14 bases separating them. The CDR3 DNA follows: TGTGCCAGCAGCGCGGCAGGGAGAGGCATTCAGTACTTC. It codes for CASSAAGRGIQYF.

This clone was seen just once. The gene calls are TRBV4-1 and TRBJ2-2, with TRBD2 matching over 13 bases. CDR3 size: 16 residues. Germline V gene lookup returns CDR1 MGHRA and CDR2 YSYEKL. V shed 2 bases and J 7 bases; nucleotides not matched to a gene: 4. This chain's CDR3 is CASSQPTSGRGGELFF. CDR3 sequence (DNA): TGCGCCAGCAGCCAACCTACTAGCGGGAGGGGCGGGGAGCTGTTTTTT.

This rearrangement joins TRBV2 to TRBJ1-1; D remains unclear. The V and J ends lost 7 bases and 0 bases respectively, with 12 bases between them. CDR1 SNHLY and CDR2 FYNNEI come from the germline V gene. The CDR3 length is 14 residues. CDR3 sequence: CASNPQGMNTEAFF. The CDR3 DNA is TGTGCCAGCAACCCCCAAGGCATGAACACTGAAGCTTTCTTT.

CDR3 in DNA: TGTGCCAGCAGCCAAGATCTACTAGCGCAAGAGACCCAGTACTTC. This gives the protein CASSQDLLAQETQYF. The V and J genes are TRBV4-2 and TRBJ2-5; 7 bases line up with TRBD2. This CDR3 comprises 15 residues. Trimming removed 0 bases from V and 2 bases from J; junction bases left unmatched: 3. The V gene's germline CDR1 is LGHNA and CDR2 YNFKEQ.

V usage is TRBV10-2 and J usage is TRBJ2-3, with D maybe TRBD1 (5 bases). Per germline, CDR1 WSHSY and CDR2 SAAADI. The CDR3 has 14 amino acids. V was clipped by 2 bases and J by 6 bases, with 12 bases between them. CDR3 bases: TGCGCCAGCAGTGAGGGGGCAGTGCGGGATACGCAGTATTTT. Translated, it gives CASSEGAVRDTQYF.

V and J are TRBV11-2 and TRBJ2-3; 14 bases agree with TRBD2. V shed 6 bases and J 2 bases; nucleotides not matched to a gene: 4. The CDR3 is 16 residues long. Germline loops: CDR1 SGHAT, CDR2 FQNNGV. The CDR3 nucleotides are TGTGCCAGCAGTCGACTAGCGGGAGGGATCACAGATACGCAGTATTTT. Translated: CASSRLAGGITDTQYF.

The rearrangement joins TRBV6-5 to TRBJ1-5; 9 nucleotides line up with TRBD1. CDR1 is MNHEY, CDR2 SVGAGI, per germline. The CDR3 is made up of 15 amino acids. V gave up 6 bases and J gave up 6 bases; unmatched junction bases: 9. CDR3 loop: CASRLTGGRSQPQHF. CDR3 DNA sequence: TGTGCCAGCAGACTGACAGGGGGAAGGAGTCAGCCCCAGCATTTT.

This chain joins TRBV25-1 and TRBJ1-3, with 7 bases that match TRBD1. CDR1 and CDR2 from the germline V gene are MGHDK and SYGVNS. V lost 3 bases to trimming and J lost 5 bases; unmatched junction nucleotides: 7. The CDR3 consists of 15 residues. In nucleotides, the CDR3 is TGTGCCAGCAGTGATCGCGGGACAGCTAGAAACACCATATATTTT. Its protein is CASSDRGTARNTIYF.

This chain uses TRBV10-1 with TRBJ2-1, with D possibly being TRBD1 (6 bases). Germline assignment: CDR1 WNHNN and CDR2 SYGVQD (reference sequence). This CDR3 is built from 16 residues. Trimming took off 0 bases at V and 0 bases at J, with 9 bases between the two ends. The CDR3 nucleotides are TGCGCCAGCAGTGAGTCGAGGGGGAGCTCCTACAATGAGCAGTTCTTC. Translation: CASSESRGSSYNEQFF.

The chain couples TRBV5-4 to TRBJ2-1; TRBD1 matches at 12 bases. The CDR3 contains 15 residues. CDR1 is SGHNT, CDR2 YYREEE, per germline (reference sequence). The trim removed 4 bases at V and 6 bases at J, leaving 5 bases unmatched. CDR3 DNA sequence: TGTGCCAGCAGCCCGGGACAGGGGGCTGGCAATGAGCAGTTCTTC. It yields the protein CASSPGQGAGNEQFF. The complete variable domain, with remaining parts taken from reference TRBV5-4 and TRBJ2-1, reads ETGVTQSPTHLIKTRGQQVTLRCSSQSGHNTVSWYQQALGQGPQFIFQYYREEENGRGNFPPRFSGLQFPNYSSELNVNALELDDSALYLCASSPGQGAGNEQFFGPGTRLTVL.

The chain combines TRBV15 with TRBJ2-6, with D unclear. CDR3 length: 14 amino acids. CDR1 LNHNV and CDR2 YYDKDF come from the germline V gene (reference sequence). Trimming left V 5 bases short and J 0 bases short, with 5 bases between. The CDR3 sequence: CATSRSSGANVLTF. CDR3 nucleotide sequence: TGTGCCACCAGCCGGAGCTCTGGGGCCAACGTCCTGACTTTC.

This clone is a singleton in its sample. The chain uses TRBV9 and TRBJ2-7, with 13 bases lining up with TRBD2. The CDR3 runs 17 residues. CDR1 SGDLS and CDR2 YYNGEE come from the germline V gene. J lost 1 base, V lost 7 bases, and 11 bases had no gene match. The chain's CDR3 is CASWTSGSHFGSYEQYF. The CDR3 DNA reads TGTGCCAGCTGGACTAGCGGGAGCCATTTCGGGTCCTACGAGCAGTACTTC.

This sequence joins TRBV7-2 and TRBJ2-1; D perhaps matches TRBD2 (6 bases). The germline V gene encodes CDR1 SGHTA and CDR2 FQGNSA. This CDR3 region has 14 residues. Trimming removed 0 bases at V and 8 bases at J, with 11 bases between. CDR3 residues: CASSLAGGSHEQFF. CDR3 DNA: TGTGCCAGCAGCTTAGCGGGAGGTTCCCATGAGCAGTTCTTC.

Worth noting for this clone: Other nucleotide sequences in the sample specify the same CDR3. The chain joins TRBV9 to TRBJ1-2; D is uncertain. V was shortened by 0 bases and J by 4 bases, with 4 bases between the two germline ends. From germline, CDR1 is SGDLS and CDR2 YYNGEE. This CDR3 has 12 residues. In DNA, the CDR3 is TGTGCCAGCAGCGTAGTGGGCTATGGCTACACCTTC. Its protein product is CASSVVGYGYTF.

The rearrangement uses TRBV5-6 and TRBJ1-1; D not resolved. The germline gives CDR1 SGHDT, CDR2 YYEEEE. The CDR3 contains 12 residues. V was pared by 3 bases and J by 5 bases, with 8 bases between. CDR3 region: CASSSTATEAFF. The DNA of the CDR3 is TGTGCCAGCAGCTCGACCGCTACTGAAGCTTTCTTT.

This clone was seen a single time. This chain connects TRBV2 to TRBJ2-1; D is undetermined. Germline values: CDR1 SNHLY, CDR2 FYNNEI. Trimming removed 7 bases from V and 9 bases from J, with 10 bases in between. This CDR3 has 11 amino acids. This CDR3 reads CASMWSGEQFF. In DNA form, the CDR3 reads TGTGCCAGCATGTGGTCCGGTGAGCAGTTCTTC.

The DNA for the CDR3 is TGTGCCAGCAGCCCCCGCTCGCAGGGTACTGAAGCTTTCTTT. Amino acid sequence: CASSPRSQGTEAFF. The chain uses TRBV9 and TRBJ1-1; tentatively, D is TRBD1 (5 bases). Trimming cost V 4 bases and J 5 bases, with 15 bases left between them. The CDR3 is made up of 14 amino acids. Germline CDR1 SGDLS, CDR2 YYNGEE.

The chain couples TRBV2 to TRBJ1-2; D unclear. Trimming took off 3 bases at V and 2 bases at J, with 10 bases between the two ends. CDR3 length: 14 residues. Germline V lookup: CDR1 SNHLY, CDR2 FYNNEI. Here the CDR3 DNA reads TGTGCCAGCAGTGATCTTGGGCAGAACTATGGCTACACCTTC. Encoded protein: CASSDLGQNYGYTF. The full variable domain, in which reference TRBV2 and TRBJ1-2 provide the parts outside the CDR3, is EPEVTQTPSHQVTQMGQEVILRCVPISNHLYFYWYRQILGQKVEFLVSFYNNEISEKSEIFDDQFSVERPDGSNFTLKIRSTKLEDSAMYFCASSDLGQNYGYTFGSGTRLTVV.

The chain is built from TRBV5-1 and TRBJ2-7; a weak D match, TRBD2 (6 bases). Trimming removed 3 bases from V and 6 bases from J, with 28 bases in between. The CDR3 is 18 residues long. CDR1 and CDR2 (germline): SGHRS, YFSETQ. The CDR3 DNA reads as TGCGCCAGCAGCTCAACCAAGGTGGGCGGGGCCGGGCTATTCGAGCAGTACTTC. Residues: CASSSTKVGGAGLFEQYF. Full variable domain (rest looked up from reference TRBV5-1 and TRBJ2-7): KAGVTQTPRYLIKTRGQQVTLSCSPISGHRSVSWYQQTPGQGLQFLFEYFSETQRNKGNFPGRFSGRQFSNSRSEMNVSTLELGDSALYLCASSSTKVGGAGLFEQYFGPGTRLTVT.

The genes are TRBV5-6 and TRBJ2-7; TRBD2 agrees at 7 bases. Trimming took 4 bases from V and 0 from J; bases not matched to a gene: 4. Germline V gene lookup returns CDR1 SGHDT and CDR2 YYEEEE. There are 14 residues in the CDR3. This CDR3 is CASSRGGSSYEQYF. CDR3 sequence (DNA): TGTGCCAGCAGCAGAGGCGGGAGCTCCTACGAGCAGTACTTC. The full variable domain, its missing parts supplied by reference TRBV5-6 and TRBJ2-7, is DAGVTQSPTHLIKTRGQQVTLRCSPKSGHDTVSWYQQALGQGPQFIFQYYEEEERQRGNFPDRFSGHQFPNYSSELNVNALLLGDSALYLCASSRGGSSYEQYFGPGTRLTVT.

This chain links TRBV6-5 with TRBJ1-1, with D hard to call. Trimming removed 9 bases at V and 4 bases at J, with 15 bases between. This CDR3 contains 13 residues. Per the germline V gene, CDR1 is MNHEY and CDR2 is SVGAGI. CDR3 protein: CASHPFPSTEAFF. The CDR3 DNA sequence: TGTGCCAGTCACCCGTTCCCGAGCACTGAAGCTTTCTTT.

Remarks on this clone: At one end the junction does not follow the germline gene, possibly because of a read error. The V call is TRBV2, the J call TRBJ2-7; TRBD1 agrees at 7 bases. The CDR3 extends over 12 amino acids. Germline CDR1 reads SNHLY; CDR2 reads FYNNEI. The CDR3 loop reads CASRIAGTEACF. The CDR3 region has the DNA TGTGCCAGCAGAATAGCCGGGACAGAGGCGTGCTTC. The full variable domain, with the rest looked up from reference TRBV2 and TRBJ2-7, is EPEVTQTPSHQVTQMGQEVILRCVPISNHLYFYWYRQILGQKVEFLVSFYNNEISEKSEIFDDQFSVERPDGSNFTLKIRSTKLEDSAMYFCASRIAGTEACFGPGTRLTVT.

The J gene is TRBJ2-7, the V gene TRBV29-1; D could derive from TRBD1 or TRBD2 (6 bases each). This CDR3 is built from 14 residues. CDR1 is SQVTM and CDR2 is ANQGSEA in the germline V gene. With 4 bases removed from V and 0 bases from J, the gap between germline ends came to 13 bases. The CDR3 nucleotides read TGCAGCGTTGGGGGCCCGGGGGCCTCCTACGAGCAGTACTTC. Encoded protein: CSVGGPGASYEQYF.

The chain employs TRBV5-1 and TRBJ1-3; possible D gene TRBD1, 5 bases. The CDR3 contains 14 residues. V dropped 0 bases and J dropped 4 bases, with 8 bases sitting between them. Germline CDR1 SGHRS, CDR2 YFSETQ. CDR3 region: CASSLGTPGNTIYF. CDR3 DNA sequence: TGCGCCAGCAGCTTGGGGACACCAGGAAACACCATATATTTT.

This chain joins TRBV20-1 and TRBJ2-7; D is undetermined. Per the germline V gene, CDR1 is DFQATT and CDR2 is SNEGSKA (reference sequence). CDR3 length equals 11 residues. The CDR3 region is CRARSDYEQYF. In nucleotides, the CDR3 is TGCAGGGCCAGGTCGGATTACGAGCAGTACTTC.

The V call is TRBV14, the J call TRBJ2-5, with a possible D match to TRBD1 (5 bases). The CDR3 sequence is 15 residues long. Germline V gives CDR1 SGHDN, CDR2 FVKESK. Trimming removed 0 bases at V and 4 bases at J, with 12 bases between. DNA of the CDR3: TGTGCCAGCAGCCAAGATTATGGGGCCGGAGAGACCCAGTACTTC. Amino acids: CASSQDYGAGETQYF. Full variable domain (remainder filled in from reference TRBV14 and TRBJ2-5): EAGVTQFPSHSVIEKGQTVTLRCDPISGHDNLYWYRRVMGKEIKFLLHFVKESKQDESGMPNNRFLAERTGGTYSTLKVQPAELEDSGVYFCASSQDYGAGETQYFGPGTRLLVL.

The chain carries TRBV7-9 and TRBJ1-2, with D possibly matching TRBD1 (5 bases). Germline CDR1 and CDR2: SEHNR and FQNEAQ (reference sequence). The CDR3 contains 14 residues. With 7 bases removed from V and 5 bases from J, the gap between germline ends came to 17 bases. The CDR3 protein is CASKSRQYQYGYTF. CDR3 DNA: TGTGCCAGCAAATCCCGACAGTATCAGTATGGCTACACCTTC. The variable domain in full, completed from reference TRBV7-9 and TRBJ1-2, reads DTGVSQNPRHKITKRGQNVTFRCDPISEHNRLYWYRQTLGQGPEFLTYFQNEAQLEKSRLLSDRFSAERPKGSFSTLEIQRTEQGDSAMYLCASKSRQYQYGYTFGSGTRLTVV.

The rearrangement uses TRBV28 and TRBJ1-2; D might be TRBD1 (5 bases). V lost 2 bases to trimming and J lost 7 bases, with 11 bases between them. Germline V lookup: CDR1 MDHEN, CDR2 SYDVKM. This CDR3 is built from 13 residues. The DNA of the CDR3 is TGTGCCAGCAGTTTAGTGGGGGGTATTGGCTACACCTTC. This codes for CASSLVGGIGYTF.

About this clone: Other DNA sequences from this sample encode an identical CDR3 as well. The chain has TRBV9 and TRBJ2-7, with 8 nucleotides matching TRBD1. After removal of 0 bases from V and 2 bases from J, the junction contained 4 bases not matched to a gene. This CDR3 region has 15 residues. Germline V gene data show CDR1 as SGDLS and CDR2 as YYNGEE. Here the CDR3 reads CASSVAGQGAYEQYF. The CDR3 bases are TGTGCCAGCAGCGTAGCCGGACAGGGTGCCTACGAGCAGTACTTC.